A single TCR beta chain is shown here with its context. The antigen is undetermined. Reverse transcription of approximately 520 ng total RNA with a constant-region primer produced TCR beta cDNA. Three rounds of nested multiplex PCR with slightly modified ARM-PCR produced TCR beta libraries. In the first two PCR rounds, TRBV1-TRBV30 forward primers were paired with a C-beta reverse primer, and each round lasted nine to ten cycles. TCRdb fed the multiplex PCR reads into MiXCR, producing one record per CDR3 protein. The sample lists about 84,000 distinct CDR3 sequences; more than 65% were seen once. These data originate in a study of tumor-infiltrating lymphocytes in primary liver carcinoma. Germline V gene data show CDR1 as MNHNY and CDR2 as SVGAGI (reference sequence). V lost 7 bases and J lost 4, with 19 bases in between. The CDR3 runs 15 residues. Joint extraction of RNA and DNA used about 17-31 mg of bulk tissue that was unsorted. Patients in the cohort were treatment-naive and living with chronic HBV infection. The study found over 75% viable tumor cells in every tumor sample.

Study-wide findings and caveats: Tumors reached a significantly greater top-250-clone fraction than blood did (p = 0.039).

Sequencing was done on a sample of liver tumor tissue from sampling region 1. Subset indicated: tumor region T1, superior pole. The gene calls are TRBV6-6 and TRBJ2-5, with TRBD2 as a possible D gene (6 bases). The sequence was collected from a man aged 35-49 years with primary liver carcinoma and hepatitis B virus infection. This CDR3 reads CASTPLRVGGETQYF. Written as DNA, the CDR3 is TGTGCCAGCACCCCATTAAGGGTGGGAGGAGAGACCCAGTACTTC.